A single sample gave rise to the 25 T cell receptor beta chains below, sequenced in a study of T cell responses to AZD1222 COVID-19 vaccine (dated by TCRdb to the early 2020s). The sample's time point label, decoded: baseline before first vaccination. The library was produced with the immunoSEQ multiplex PCR assay. TCRdb limited this immuneACCESS table to in-frame rearrangements with V and J called. A share of clones is missing; checked studies link under half to unresolved V genes, and the rest is unexplained. Here the sample has around 100,000 clones; 80% to 90% occur a single time. The top ten clones comprise about 6% of the sample. Material: peripheral blood, obtained on day 0 of AZD1222 vaccination. These TCRs come from an adult in good health.

This chain uses TRBV5-1 with TRBJ1-2, with D possibly matching TRBD1 (6 bases). Between the trimmed V and J ends, which lost 4 bases and 8 bases, there was a span of 18 bases. The CDR3 sequence is 14 residues long. Germline lookup yields CDR1 SGHRS and CDR2 YFSETQ. The CDR3: CASSPRATGLGYTF. CDR3 nucleotides: TGCGCCAGCAGCCCGAGGGCCACAGGGTTAGGCTACACCTTC.

The table lists this clone with a few counts. The chain links TRBV29-1 to TRBJ1-1; no clear D. From germline, CDR1 is SQVTM and CDR2 ANQGSEA. This CDR3 is built from 14 residues. Trimming took 0 bases from V and 4 from J, leaving 12 bases between them. The CDR3: CSVEEGKGSTEAFF. CDR3 coding DNA: TGCAGCGTTGAAGAGGGCAAGGGAAGCACTGAAGCTTTCTTT.

This clone was observed a single time. The chain carries TRBV4-2 and TRBJ2-7; TRBD2 aligns across 11 bases. The CDR3 runs 17 residues. V shed 4 bases, J shed 0 bases, and the junction held 8 bases outside the gene matches. The germline CDR1 and CDR2 sequences are LGHNA and YNFKEQ. As DNA, the CDR3 is TGTGCCAGCAGCCCACGAGTAGCGGGGGGGGCCTCCTACGAGCAGTACTTC. Translating it yields CASSPRVAGGASYEQYF.

This clone has a handful of counts. V is TRBV7-9 and J is TRBJ1-1, with 8 positions matching TRBD1. CDR1 is SEHNR and CDR2 is FQNEAQ in the germline V gene (reference sequence). V was clipped by 5 bases and J by 4 bases; unmatched bases: 12. This CDR3 has 16 amino acids. The chain's CDR3 is CASSATGGRGITEAFF. The CDR3 coding sequence is TGTGCCAGCAGCGCTACAGGGGGGAGAGGAATCACTGAAGCTTTCTTT.

J is TRBJ1-2 and V is TRBV10-3; a possible D gene is TRBD1 (5 bases). Germline CDR1 and CDR2: ENHRY and SYGVKD. The CDR3 extends over 13 amino acids. With 4 bases removed from V and 4 bases from J, the gap between germline ends came to 10 bases. In nucleotides, the CDR3 is TGTGCCATCAGTGGGGACGGAACCTATGGCTACACCTTC. Translating it yields CAISGDGTYGYTF.

The rearrangement links TRBV19 to TRBJ1-1; weak D call: TRBD1 (5 bases). The CDR3 spans 14 residues. Trimming removed 2 bases from V and 3 bases from J, with 10 bases in between. CDR1 is LNHDA and CDR2 is SQIVND in the germline V gene (reference sequence). The CDR3 region has the DNA TGTGCCAGTAGTATATTGGGGGGAGACACTGAAGCTTTCTTT. Residues: CASSILGGDTEAFF.

The V call is TRBV3-1 (or the pseudogene TRBV3-2), the J call TRBJ2-7; D is perhaps TRBD1 (6 bases). The CDR3 has 13 residues. Per the germline V gene, CDR1 is LGHDT and CDR2 is YNNKEL (reference sequence). V lost 4 bases and J lost 2, with 9 bases in between. This chain's CDR3 is CASSLRTAYEQYF. In DNA form, the CDR3 reads TGTGCCAGCAGCCTGCGGACAGCCTACGAGCAGTACTTC.

The V call is TRBV6-5, the J call TRBJ1-2, with 7 bases lining up with TRBD1. Germline V gives CDR1 MNHEY, CDR2 SVGAGI. Trimming took 7 bases from V and 5 from J; bases not matched to a gene: 10. The CDR3 runs to 14 residues. The CDR3 reads CASTPGQWGYGYTF. In DNA form, the CDR3 reads TGTGCCAGCACTCCGGGACAGTGGGGGTATGGCTACACCTTC.

The chain recombines TRBV2 with TRBJ2-5, with TRBD2 matching 7 bases. Trimming at V came to 7 bases and at J to 4 bases, leaving 6 bases not matched to a gene. The CDR3 is 13 residues long. Germline CDR1 SNHLY, CDR2 FYNNEI. The DNA of the CDR3 is TGTGCCAGCAACGGGGGGAGCAGAGAGACCCAGTACTTC. This sequence encodes CASNGGSRETQYF.

This chain joins TRBV19 and TRBJ2-6; D tentatively reads TRBD1 or TRBD2 (6 bases each). Germline values: CDR1 LNHDA, CDR2 SQIVND (reference sequence). The CDR3 covers 18 residues. V was pared by 5 bases and J by 0 bases, with 17 bases between. CDR3 sequence: CASSLPLRGVSGANVLTF. DNA for the CDR3: TGTGCCAGTAGTCTTCCCCTGAGGGGGGTCTCTGGGGCCAACGTCCTGACTTTC.

The chain is built from TRBV5-1 and TRBJ2-3; D might be TRBD1 (6 bases). From germline, CDR1 is SGHRS and CDR2 YFSETQ. The CDR3 length is 14 residues. V shed 4 bases and J shed 1 base, with 10 bases lying between them. The CDR3 DNA reads TGCGCCAGCAGCGGGGGCTACGGCACAGATACGCAGTATTTT. Its translation is CASSGGYGTDTQYF.

The genes are TRBV5-5 and TRBJ2-7; no firm D call. Germline V gene lookup returns CDR1 SGHKS and CDR2 YYEKEE (reference sequence). The ends were cut back, 2 bases at V and 9 bases at J, with 15 bases in the middle. This CDR3 has 13 amino acids. CDR3 nucleotide sequence: TGTGCCAGCAGCTTAGATAGGGTTGTGGGGCAGTACTTC. Amino acid sequence: CASSLDRVVGQYF.

This rearrangement joins TRBV5-1 to TRBJ2-2, with a weak D call TRBD1 (6 bases). V was shortened by 0 bases and J by 1 base, with 10 bases between the two germline ends. The CDR3 runs to 16 residues. Germline CDR1 SGHRS, CDR2 YFSETQ. The CDR3 loop reads CASSLAPGQNTGELFF. For the CDR3, the DNA is TGCGCCAGCAGCTTGGCCCCGGGACAGAACACCGGGGAGCTGTTTTTT.

This rearrangement joins TRBV15 to TRBJ2-7; 7 bases are a match to TRBD1. The CDR3 has 14 amino acids. Looked up from germline, CDR1 is LNHNV and CDR2 is YYDKDF (reference sequence). J lost 1 base, V lost 2 bases, and 2 bases had no gene match. The CDR3 region has the DNA TGTGCCACCAGCAGAACGGGACAGTCCTACGAGCAGTACTTC. This encodes CATSRTGQSYEQYF.

J is TRBJ1-1 and V is TRBV10-3; D unclear. The CDR3 is 12 amino acids. Trimming pared 7 bases from V and 1 base from J, leaving 7 bases between. Germline CDR1 reads ENHRY; CDR2 reads SYGVKD. This chain's CDR3 is CAIIPGNTEAFF. CDR3 DNA: TGTGCCATCATTCCGGGGAACACTGAAGCTTTCTTT.

J is TRBJ1-5 and V is TRBV6-1; 8 nucleotides line up with TRBD1. Trimming removed 2 bases from V and 6 bases from J; junction bases left unmatched: 6. The CDR3 runs to 15 residues. Germline V gene data show CDR1 as MNHNS and CDR2 as SASEGT. CDR3 in DNA: TGTGCCAGCAGTGAACCGGGACAGGATCTTCAGCCCCAGCATTTT. Translating it yields CASSEPGQDLQPQHF.

This clone has just one count. The chain links TRBV19 to TRBJ2-1; 8 bases match TRBD2. Looked up from germline, CDR1 is LNHDA and CDR2 is SQIVND (reference sequence). The J segment lost 2 bases and the V segment lost 4 bases, leaving 4 bases of the junction unmatched. The CDR3 covers 15 residues. The CDR3 coding sequence is TGTGCCAGTAGTAACCGGGGGGGAACCTACAATGAGCAGTTCTTC. Translated: CASSNRGGTYNEQFF.

The V gene is TRBV5-1, the J gene TRBJ1-3; 7 nucleotides align to TRBD1. CDR1 is SGHRS, CDR2 YFSETQ, per germline. V lost 6 bases and J lost 0; bases outside the gene matches: 6. There are 15 residues in the CDR3. The CDR3 nucleotides read TGCGCCAGCAACCTGGGACAGCCCTCTGGAAACACCATATATTTT. Translation gives CASNLGQPSGNTIYF.

This clone was picked up a small number of times. Distinct nucleotide sequences in the sample also encode this CDR3. This rearrangement joins TRBV12-3 or TRBV12-4 to TRBJ1-2; TRBD1 might be the D (6 bases). This CDR3 is 13 amino acids long. The ends were cut back, 6 bases at V and 8 bases at J, with 16 bases in the middle. The CDR3 loop reads CASRTTGPQGYTF. The CDR3 bases are TGTGCCAGCAGAACGACAGGCCCCCAAGGCTACACCTTC.

The gene calls are TRBV30 and TRBJ1-1, with D maybe TRBD1 (5 bases). Per the germline V gene, CDR1 is GTSNPN and CDR2 is SVGIG (reference sequence). Trimming removed 1 base from V and 8 bases from J, with 11 bases in between. The CDR3 is made up of 12 amino acids. The CDR3 spells CAWSDSGTEAFF. CDR3 bases: TGTGCCTGGAGTGACTCAGGGACGGAAGCTTTCTTT.

The rearrangement joins TRBV27 to TRBJ2-1; 10 bases match TRBD2. The V gene end was trimmed by 6 bases and the J gene end by 2 bases; junction bases not matched to a gene: 4. Germline CDR1 and CDR2: MNHEY and SMNVEV (reference sequence). This CDR3 is built from 15 residues. Here the CDR3 reads CASRLGTSAYNEQFF. The DNA for the CDR3 is TGTGCCAGCAGACTCGGGACTAGCGCCTACAATGAGCAGTTCTTC.

The chain has TRBV5-1 and TRBJ2-5, with TRBD2 matching 7 bases. V lost 4 bases and J lost 0; bases outside the gene matches: 9. CDR1 is SGHRS, CDR2 YFSETQ, per germline. This CDR3 has 16 amino acids. CDR3 DNA sequence: TGCGCCAGCAGCCGTTGGGAGGGAAGAGACCAAGAGACCCAGTACTTC. Translated: CASSRWEGRDQETQYF.

V gene TRBV29-1 combines with J gene TRBJ2-7; either TRBD1 or TRBD2 may supply D (6 bases each). In germline, CDR1 is SQVTM, CDR2 ANQGSEA. The CDR3 has 12 amino acids. Trimming stripped 5 bases from V and 6 bases from J, with 14 bases between. Here the CDR3 DNA reads TGCAGCGTTCTAGCCAGGGGAGGCGAGCAGTACTTC. It yields the protein CSVLARGGEQYF.

V and J are TRBV3-1 (or the pseudogene TRBV3-2) and TRBJ2-4; tentative D call: TRBD1 (7 bases). Germline CDR1 LGHDT, CDR2 YNNKEL (reference sequence). Trimming removed 3 bases at V and 6 bases at J, with 15 bases between. The CDR3 length is 15 residues. CDR3 bases: TGTGCCAGCAGCCAGGCGGGACAGTTTACAAACATTCAGTACTTC. This sequence encodes CASSQAGQFTNIQYF.

The rearrangement joins TRBV5-1 to TRBJ2-5; 8 nucleotides match TRBD2. This CDR3 comprises 15 residues. V gave up 2 bases and J gave up 5 bases; unmatched junction bases: 8. Germline V lookup: CDR1 SGHRS, CDR2 YFSETQ. CDR3 in amino acids: CASSFELAVRETQYF. CDR3 coding DNA: TGCGCCAGCAGCTTTGAACTAGCGGTCCGGGAGACCCAGTACTTC.